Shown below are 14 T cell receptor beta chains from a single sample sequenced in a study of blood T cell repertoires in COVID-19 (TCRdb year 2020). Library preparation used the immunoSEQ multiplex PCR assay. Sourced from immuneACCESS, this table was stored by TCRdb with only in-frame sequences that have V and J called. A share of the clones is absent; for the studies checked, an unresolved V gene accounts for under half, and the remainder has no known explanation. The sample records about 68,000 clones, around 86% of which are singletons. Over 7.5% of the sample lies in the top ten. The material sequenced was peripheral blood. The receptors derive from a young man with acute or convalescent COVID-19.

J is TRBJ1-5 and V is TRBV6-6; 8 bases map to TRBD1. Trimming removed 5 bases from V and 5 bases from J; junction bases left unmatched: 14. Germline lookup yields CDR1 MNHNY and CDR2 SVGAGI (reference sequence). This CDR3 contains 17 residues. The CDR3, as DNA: TGTGCCAGCAGTCCAACCATGGGACAGGTTTGGTATCAGCCCCAGCATTTT. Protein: CASSPTMGQVWYQPQHF.

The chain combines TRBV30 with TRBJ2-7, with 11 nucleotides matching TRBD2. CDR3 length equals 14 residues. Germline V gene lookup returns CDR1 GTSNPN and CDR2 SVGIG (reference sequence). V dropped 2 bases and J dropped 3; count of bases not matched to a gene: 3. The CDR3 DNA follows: TGTGCCTGGAGTAGGGGGACTAGCGGCTACGAGCAGTACTTC. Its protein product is CAWSRGTSGYEQYF.

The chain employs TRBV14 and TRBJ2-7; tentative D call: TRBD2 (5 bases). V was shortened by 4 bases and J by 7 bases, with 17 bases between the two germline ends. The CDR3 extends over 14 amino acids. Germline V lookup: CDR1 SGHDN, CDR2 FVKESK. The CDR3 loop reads CASSPSGSTGEQYF. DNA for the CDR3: TGTGCCAGCAGCCCCTCGGGGAGCACGGGGGAGCAGTACTTC.

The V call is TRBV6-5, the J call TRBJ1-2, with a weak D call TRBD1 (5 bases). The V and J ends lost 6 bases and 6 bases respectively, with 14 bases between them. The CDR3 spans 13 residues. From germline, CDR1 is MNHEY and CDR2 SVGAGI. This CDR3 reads CASSFTAGNGYTF. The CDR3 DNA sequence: TGTGCCAGCAGCTTCACTGCAGGGAATGGCTACACCTTC.

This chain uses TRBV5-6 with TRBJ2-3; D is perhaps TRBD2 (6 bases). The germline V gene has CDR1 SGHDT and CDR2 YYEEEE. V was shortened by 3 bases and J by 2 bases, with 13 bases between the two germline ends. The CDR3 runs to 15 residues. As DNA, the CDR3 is TGTGCCAGCAGCTGGGGGACTGGCTTCACAGATACGCAGTATTTT. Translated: CASSWGTGFTDTQYF.

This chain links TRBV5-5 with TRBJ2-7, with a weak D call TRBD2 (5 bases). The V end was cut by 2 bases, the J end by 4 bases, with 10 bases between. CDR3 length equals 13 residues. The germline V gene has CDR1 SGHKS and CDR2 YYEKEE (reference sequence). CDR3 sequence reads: CASSLEGGYEQYF. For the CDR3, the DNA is TGTGCCAGCAGCTTAGAGGGTGGGTACGAGCAGTACTTC.

CDR3 sequence: CASSLDGENEQFF. The CDR3 DNA follows: TGTGCCAGCAGCTTAGACGGGGAAAATGAGCAGTTCTTC. The chain joins TRBV7-2 to TRBJ2-1; tentatively, D is TRBD2 (5 bases). The CDR3 is made up of 13 amino acids. The V and J ends lost 1 base and 7 bases respectively, with 8 bases between them. Germline V gene data show CDR1 as SGHTA and CDR2 as FQGNSA. Full variable domain (remainder filled in from reference TRBV7-2 and TRBJ2-1): GAGVSQSPSNKVTEKGKDVELRCDPISGHTALYWYRQSLGQGLEFLIYFQGNSAPDKSGLPSDRFSAERTGGSVSTLTIQRTQQEDSAVYLCASSLDGENEQFFGPGTRLTVL.

The CDR3 is CASSQGTARGHYEQYF. CDR3 nucleotide sequence: TGCGCCAGCAGCCAAGGTACCGCCAGGGGGCACTACGAGCAGTACTTC. V usage is TRBV4-1 and J usage is TRBJ2-7; TRBD1 agrees at 8 bases. J gave up 3 bases and V 1 base, and 8 bases lay outside the gene matches. The CDR3 loop spans 16 amino acids. Germline V lookup: CDR1 MGHRA, CDR2 YSYEKL.

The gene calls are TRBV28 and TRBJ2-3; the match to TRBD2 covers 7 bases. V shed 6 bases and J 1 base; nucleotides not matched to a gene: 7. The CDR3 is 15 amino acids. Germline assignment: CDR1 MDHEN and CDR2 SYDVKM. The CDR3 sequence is CASSHLAGGTDTQYF. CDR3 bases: TGTGCCAGCAGCCACCTTGCGGGAGGCACAGATACGCAGTATTTT.

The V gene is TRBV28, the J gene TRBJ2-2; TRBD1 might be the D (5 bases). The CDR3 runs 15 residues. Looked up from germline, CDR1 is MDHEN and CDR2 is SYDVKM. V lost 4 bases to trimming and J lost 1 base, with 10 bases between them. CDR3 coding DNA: TGTGCCAGCAGTTGGGGCGGCCTGAACACCGGGGAGCTGTTTTTT. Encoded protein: CASSWGGLNTGELFF.

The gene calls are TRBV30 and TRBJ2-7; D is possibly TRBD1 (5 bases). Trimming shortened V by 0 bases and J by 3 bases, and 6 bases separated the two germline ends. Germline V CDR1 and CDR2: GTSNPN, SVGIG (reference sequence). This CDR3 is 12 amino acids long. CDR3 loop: CAWSVGVYEQYF. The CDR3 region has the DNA TGTGCCTGGAGTGTAGGGGTCTACGAGCAGTACTTC.

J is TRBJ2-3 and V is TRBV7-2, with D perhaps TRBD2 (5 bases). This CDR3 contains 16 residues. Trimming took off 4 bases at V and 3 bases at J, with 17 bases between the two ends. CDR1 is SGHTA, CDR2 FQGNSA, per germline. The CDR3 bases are TGTGCCAGCAGCTCCTACGGCCAGCGGACGACAGATACGCAGTATTTT. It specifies CASSSYGQRTTDTQYF.

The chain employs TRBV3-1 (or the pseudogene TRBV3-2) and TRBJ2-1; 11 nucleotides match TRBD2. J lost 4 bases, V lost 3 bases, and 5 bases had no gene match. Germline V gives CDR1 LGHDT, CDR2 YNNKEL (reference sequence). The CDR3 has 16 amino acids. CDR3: CASSQLTSGEYNEQFF. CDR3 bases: TGTGCCAGCAGCCAGTTGACTAGCGGGGAGTACAATGAGCAGTTCTTC.

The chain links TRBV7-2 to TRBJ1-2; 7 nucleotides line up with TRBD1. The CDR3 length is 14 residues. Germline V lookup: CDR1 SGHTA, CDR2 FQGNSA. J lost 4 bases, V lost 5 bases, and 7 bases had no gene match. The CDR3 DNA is TGTGCCAGCAGCGTACGACAGGGATTCTATGGCTACACCTTC. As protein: CASSVRQGFYGYTF. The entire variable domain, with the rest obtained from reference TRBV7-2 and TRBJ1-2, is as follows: GAGVSQSPSNKVTEKGKDVELRCDPISGHTALYWYRQSLGQGLEFLIYFQGNSAPDKSGLPSDRFSAERTGGSVSTLTIQRTQQEDSAVYLCASSVRQGFYGYTFGSGTRLTVV.